This T cell receptor (beta chain) stems from a study of blood T cell repertoires in COVID-19. In the study overall: The samples span acute and convalescent COVID-19 from the United States, Italy and Spain. Nucleic acid was either cDNA or gDNA, and it came from T cells, B-cell-depleted T cells, or PBMCs.

Germline CDR1 SGDLS, CDR2 YYNGEE. V lost 1 base, J lost 5 bases, and 13 bases stayed unmatched. This CDR3 contains 18 residues. Measured with immunoSEQ multiplex PCR; TCRdb has only the in-frame clones, and not every one. The repertoire consists of roughly 230,000 clones, with 65% to 85% occurring once and the leading ten covering 3% to 4%. V usage is TRBV9 and J usage is TRBJ2-2; 8 bases line up with TRBD2. Sequencing was performed on PBMCs or T cells enriched from blood (not recorded which). The clonotype was recovered from a woman between 55 and 75 years old who had recovered from COVID-19. The CDR3 reads CASSVSVGLAKETGELFF. Here the CDR3 DNA reads TGTGCCAGCAGCGTATCCGTCGGACTAGCCAAAGAGACCGGGGAGCTGTTTTTT. Complete variable domain (other parts from reference TRBV9 and TRBJ2-2): DSGVTQTPKHLITATGQRVTLRCSPRSGDLSVYWYQQSLDQGLQFLIQYYNGEERAKGNILERFSAQQFPDLHSELNLSSLELGDSALYFCASSVSVGLAKETGELFFGEGSRLTVL.